The clone carrying this TCR beta chain was seen just once. Its antigen remains unidentified. These data originate in a study of T cell responses to AZD1222 COVID-19 vaccine. Study in general: Pooled together were second doses at about 4 or about 12 weeks. The study, taken as a whole, reports: As reported, nearly half of all spike-specific TCRs target variant regions that are unmutated. Following two doses of AZD1222, Spike-specific TCR breadth and depth rose. Females made up more of the donors, who were largely white British, and clonal diversity may have come out too low.

The CDR3 runs 18 residues. V lost 3 bases to trimming and J lost 0 bases, with 20 bases between them. Germline CDR1 reads SGDLS; CDR2 reads YYNGEE. The assay was immunoSEQ multiplex PCR, and TCRdb's table has in-frame clones only and misses some. Of around 130,000 clones listed, about 94% were seen once; the top ten hold about 0.86%. The sequence came from an adult in good health. The sequenced sample was peripheral blood, obtained on day 0 of AZD1222 vaccination. J is TRBJ2-3 and V is TRBV9; D possibly uses TRBD1 or TRBD2 (5 bases each). This CDR3 reads CASSEGIVGDVSTDTQYF. The CDR3 DNA reads as TGTGCCAGCAGCGAGGGGATTGTAGGGGACGTGAGCACAGATACGCAGTATTTT.